This T cell receptor beta chain derives from a study of brain T cells in children with intractable seizures. Study results and limitations: Viral specificity was inferred only from CDR3 similarity; HCMV serostatus was unknown.

A word on this clone: Its antigen is undetermined.

Libraries were prepared by immunoSEQ multiplex PCR; TCRdb keeps only in-frame clonotypes and omits some of them. The profile covers tens of thousands of clones, with about 93% appearing a single time and roughly 1.5% taken by the ten largest. CDR1 is GTSNPN and CDR2 is SVGIG in the germline V gene (reference sequence). The CDR3 contains 12 residues. V was pared by 1 base and J by 3 bases, with 7 bases between. Sequencing was limited to surgery cases with top T cell transcript signatures in brain tissue. The V and J genes are TRBV30 and TRBJ2-7; D is possibly TRBD1 (6 bases). This TCR was sampled from a boy less than two years old with tuberous sclerosis and intractable seizures. The specimen was peripheral blood, collected at surgery. CDR3 region: CAWSAGDYEQYF. In DNA, the CDR3 is TGTGCCTGGAGTGCAGGGGACTACGAGCAGTACTTC.